This T cell receptor beta chain was recovered during a study of T cell repertoires in cytomegalovirus infection. For the study at large: CMV infection together with matching HLA type was indicated by public TCR beta signatures.

This clonotype was picked up many times. What it binds is not known. TCRdb reprocessed the reads with MiXCR, giving one entry per CDR3 protein. Among around 230,000 distinct CDR3 sequences listed, roughly 6.5% were seen once. Study conclusions and caveats: In two of eight donors, the top clonotype was HLA-C-restricted CMV-specific. Carriers of CMV plus the relevant HLA were identified by cumulative public TCR beta family frequency.

The J segment lost 3 bases and the V segment lost 3 bases, leaving 4 bases of the junction unmatched. The CDR3 contains 15 residues. The V gene's germline CDR1 is SGHTA and CDR2 FQGNSA. The TCR was taken from a human donor in good health (CMV status not recorded). Some clones in this sample may be carry-over from other donors' samples. This rearrangement joins TRBV7-2 to TRBJ1-2; 10 bases align to TRBD1. Sequenced sample: PBMCs. This CDR3 is CASSLWDRGDYGYTF. The CDR3 DNA follows: TGTGCCAGCAGCTTGTGGGACAGGGGCGACTATGGCTACACCTTC.